This TCR beta chain was identified during a study of beta chain features in type 1 diabetes. Expressed TCRB transcripts were sequenced, since all the RNA that had been isolated was reverse transcribed. Here immunoSEQ multiplex PCR was the method, and the copy in TCRdb shows in-frame clones only, minus some. In the table there are 200,000 to 300,000 clones, roughly 21% of which are singletons. Points from the study as a whole: The similarity of naive, central memory and Treg TCRB repertoires appeared greater among patients than among healthy donors. In every one of the four CD4+ subsets, TCRB CDR3s were moderately but significantly shorter in Type 1 diabetes patients.

The CDR3 is 13 residues long. The germline V gene encodes CDR1 SGHTA and CDR2 FQGNSA. Trimming pared 4 bases from V and 9 bases from J, leaving 13 bases between. A note on this clone: Its antigen is unidentified.

The sample was naive CD4+ T cells from blood. The chain carries TRBV7-2 and TRBJ2-1; TRBD1 might be the D (6 bases). This clonotype was sampled from a woman aged 35 to 49 with type 1 diabetes. The CDR3 region has the DNA TGTGCCAGCAGCTCTTACAGGGCCAGTGAGCAGTTCTTC. Translation gives CASSSYRASEQFF.